What follows describes a single TCR beta chain. Antigen specificity is unknown. This entry belongs to a study of T-cell memory formation after mild COVID-19. Each CDR3 protein is one row after TCRdb ran MiXCR on the 5' RACE reads. The sample has 250,000 to 300,000 distinct CDR3 sequences, about 20% seen once. The CDR3 covers 16 residues. Germline assignment: CDR1 LGHNA and CDR2 YNFKEQ. The V and J ends lost 4 bases and 9 bases respectively, with 19 bases between them. Findings and caveats of the study: Shrinking CD4+ clones resided mostly in CM and EM, and CD8+ ones in EMRA.

The receptor was isolated from a man aged 18 to 29 who had mild COVID-19 (a few samples of this study predate the infection). Cell type and time point are not known. Sequences were obtained from PBMCs or a T cell subset sorted from them (not recorded which). This chain links TRBV4-2 with TRBJ1-6; possibly TRBD1 for D (5 bases). The DNA for the CDR3 is TGTGCCAGCAGCCTCGAGCACAGGTTTGAGGGTTCACCCCTCCACTTT. Translated, it gives CASSLEHRFEGSPLHF.